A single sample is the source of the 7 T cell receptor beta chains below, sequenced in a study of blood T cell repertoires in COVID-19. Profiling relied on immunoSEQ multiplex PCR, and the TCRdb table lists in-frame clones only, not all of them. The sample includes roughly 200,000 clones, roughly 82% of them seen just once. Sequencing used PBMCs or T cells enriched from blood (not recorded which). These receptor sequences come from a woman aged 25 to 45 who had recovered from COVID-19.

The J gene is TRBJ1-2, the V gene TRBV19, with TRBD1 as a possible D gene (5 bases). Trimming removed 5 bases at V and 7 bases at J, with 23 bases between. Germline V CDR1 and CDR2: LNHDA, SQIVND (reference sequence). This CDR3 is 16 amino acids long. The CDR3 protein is CASSPRPGAGEAGYTF. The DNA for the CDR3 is TGTGCCAGTAGTCCGCGACCCGGTGCGGGGGAAGCTGGCTACACCTTC. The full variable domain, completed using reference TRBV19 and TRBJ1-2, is DGGITQSPKYLFRKEGQNVTLSCEQNLNHDAMYWYRQDPGQGLRLIYYSQIVNDFQKGDIAEGYSVSREKKESFPLTVTSAQKNPTAFYLCASSPRPGAGEAGYTFGSGTRLTVV.

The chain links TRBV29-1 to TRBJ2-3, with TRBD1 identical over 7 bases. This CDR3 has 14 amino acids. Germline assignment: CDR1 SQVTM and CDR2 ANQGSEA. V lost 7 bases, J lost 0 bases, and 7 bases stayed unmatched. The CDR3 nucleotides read TGCAGCGGAGTTAGGACAGGTAGCACAGATACGCAGTATTTT. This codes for CSGVRTGSTDTQYF.

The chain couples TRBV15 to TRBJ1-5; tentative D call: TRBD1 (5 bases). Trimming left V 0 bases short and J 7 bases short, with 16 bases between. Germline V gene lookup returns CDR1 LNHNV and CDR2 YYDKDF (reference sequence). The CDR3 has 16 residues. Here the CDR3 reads CATSRDRAASGQPQHF. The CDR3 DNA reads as TGTGCCACCAGCAGAGATAGGGCCGCTTCAGGGCAGCCCCAGCATTTT.

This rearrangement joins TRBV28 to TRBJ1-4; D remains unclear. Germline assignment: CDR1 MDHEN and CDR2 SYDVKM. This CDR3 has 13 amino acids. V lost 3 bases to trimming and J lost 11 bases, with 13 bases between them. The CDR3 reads CASSLTLGRKLFF. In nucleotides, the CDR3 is TGTGCCAGCAGTTTGACCCTAGGGAGGAAACTGTTTTTT.

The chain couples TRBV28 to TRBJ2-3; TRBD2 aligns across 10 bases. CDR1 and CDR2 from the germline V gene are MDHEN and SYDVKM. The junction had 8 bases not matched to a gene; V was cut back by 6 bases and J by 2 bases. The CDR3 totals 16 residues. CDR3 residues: CASSERGLATTDTQYF. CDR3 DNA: TGTGCCAGCAGCGAACGGGGACTAGCGACCACAGATACGCAGTATTTT.

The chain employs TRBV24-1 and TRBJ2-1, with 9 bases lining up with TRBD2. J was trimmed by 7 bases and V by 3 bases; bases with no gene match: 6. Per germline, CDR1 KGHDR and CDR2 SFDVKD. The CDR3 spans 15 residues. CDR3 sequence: CATSDASGKWNEQFF. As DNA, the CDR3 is TGTGCCACCAGTGATGCTAGCGGGAAGTGGAATGAGCAGTTCTTC.

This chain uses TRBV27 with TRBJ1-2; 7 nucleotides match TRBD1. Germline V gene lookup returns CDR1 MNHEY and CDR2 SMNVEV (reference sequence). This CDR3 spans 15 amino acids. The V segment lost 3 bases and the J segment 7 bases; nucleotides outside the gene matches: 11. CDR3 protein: CASSFNGQGVGGYTF. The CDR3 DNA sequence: TGTGCCAGCAGTTTCAATGGGCAGGGGGTAGGTGGCTACACCTTC.